This T cell receptor beta chain was sequenced during a study of blood T cell repertoires in COVID-19. The V end was cut by 4 bases, the J end by 0 bases, with 6 bases between. Germline CDR1 reads MNHEY; CDR2 reads SMNVEV (reference sequence). The CDR3 is 13 amino acids. TCRdb keeps only in-frame clones here, not all; method: immunoSEQ multiplex PCR. In the table there are 150,000 to 200,000 clones, over 70% of which are singletons. The clonotype originates from a man aged 55-75 years with active or convalescent COVID-19. The chain joins TRBV27 to TRBJ1-1, with D unclear. Source material: peripheral blood. Here the CDR3 reads CASSSLLNTEAFF. The DNA for the CDR3 is TGTGCCAGCAGTTCCCTCCTGAACACTGAAGCTTTCTTT.